Presented here are 21 T cell receptor beta chains from one specimen sequenced in a study of CD8 T cells in ankylosing spondylitis (dated 2017 in TCRdb). The research as a whole found: A TCR beta motif of fewer than 10 highly homologous amino acid variants appeared characteristic of blood from ankylosing spondylitis patients.

For these TCRs, the target antigens are not known. Library creation used 5' RACE. Data came from an Illumina HiSeq 2500. TCRdb reran the public reads through fastp at Q25 and MiXCR, keeping productive beta chains. Each entry merges the rows of one CDR3 protein and shows their most common DNA and genes. Recorded for this sample are under 450,000 distinct CDR3 sequences; over 15% of them occurred a single time. The ten largest account for over 0.9% of the sample. Sequenced sample: blood, either unsorted or a sorted T cell fraction (not recorded which). These TCRs come from a male donor with ankylosing spondylitis.

The sample holds a few counts of this clonotype. The chain has TRBV5-1 and TRBJ2-7; TRBD2 might be the D (5 bases). Germline loops: CDR1 SGHRS, CDR2 YFSETQ. The V and J ends lost 6 bases and 3 bases respectively, with 16 bases between them. The CDR3 has 14 residues. The CDR3 loop reads CASTSGTGIYEQYF. The CDR3 DNA sequence: TGCGCCAGCACCTCCGGTACGGGGATCTACGAGCAGTACTTC.

The DNA for the CDR3 is TGTGCCAGCAGTGGGCGGCTTAACTATGGCTACACCTTC. Its translation is CASSGRLNYGYTF. The rearrangement uses TRBV13 and TRBJ1-2; D is undetermined. The CDR3 is 13 amino acids. The V and J ends lost 6 bases and 1 base respectively, with 9 bases between them. From germline, CDR1 is PRHDT and CDR2 FYEKMQ (reference sequence).

The rearrangement joins TRBV5-6 to TRBJ1-2; tentatively, D is TRBD1 (5 bases). The CDR3 consists of 13 residues. Trimming shortened V by 2 bases and J by 7 bases, and 12 bases separated the two germline ends. Germline V CDR1 and CDR2: SGHDT, YYEEEE. CDR3 sequence reads: CASSLPGLLGYTF. The CDR3 DNA reads TGTGCCAGCAGCTTACCGGGACTTCTTGGCTACACCTTC.

V is TRBV27 and J is TRBJ1-5; 10 bases are a match to TRBD1. V gave up 0 bases and J gave up 6 bases; unmatched junction bases: 2. CDR1 is MNHEY and CDR2 is SMNVEV in the germline V gene (reference sequence). The CDR3 is 15 residues long. The CDR3 is CASSLSGTGVQPQHF. CDR3 coding DNA: TGTGCCAGCAGTTTATCGGGGACAGGGGTTCAGCCCCAGCATTTT.

The CDR3, as DNA: TGTGCCACCAGTGACCCGACAGGGAGCACCGGGGAGCTGTTTTTT. Amino acids: CATSDPTGSTGELFF. The chain employs TRBV24-1 and TRBJ2-2, with 7 bases fitting TRBD1. With V trimmed by 4 bases and J by 4 bases, 5 bases remained unmatched. The CDR3 runs to 15 residues. The germline gives CDR1 KGHDR, CDR2 SFDVKD.

This clonotype was counted ten times or more. V is TRBV5-1 and J is TRBJ2-2; unclear D gene. V lost 0 bases and J 4 bases, leaving 10 bases between the germline ends. CDR1 SGHRS and CDR2 YFSETQ come from the germline V gene. The length of the CDR3 is 15 residues. This CDR3 is CASSLVVQPTGELFF. The DNA of the CDR3 is TGCGCCAGCAGCTTGGTTGTACAGCCCACCGGGGAGCTGTTTTTT.

The chain has TRBV2 and TRBJ2-1; 10 bases match TRBD2. The CDR3 is 16 residues long. V gave up 2 bases and J gave up 1 base; unmatched junction bases: 2. Germline CDR1 reads SNHLY; CDR2 reads FYNNEI. In DNA, the CDR3 is TGTGCCAGCAGTGAAAGCGGGAGGGGATCCTACAATGAGCAGTTCTTC. Translating gives CASSESGRGSYNEQFF.

CDR3 protein: CASSVASYNEQFF. The CDR3 nucleotides are TGTGCCAGCAGTGTGGCGTCGTACAATGAGCAGTTCTTC. J is TRBJ2-1 and V is TRBV2, with no clear D. V was clipped by 4 bases and J by 4 bases, with 8 bases between them. Germline values: CDR1 SNHLY, CDR2 FYNNEI. CDR3 size: 13 residues.

This CDR3 reads CSAIESAGPILYEQYF. CDR3 nucleotide sequence: TGCAGTGCTATAGAATCTGCGGGACCCATACTCTACGAGCAGTACTTC. The chain carries TRBV20-1 and TRBJ2-7, with D possibly TRBD2 on 6 matching bases. V was pared by 4 bases and J by 3 bases, with 22 bases between. The CDR3 has 16 residues. Germline V gene sequence: CDR1 DFQATT, CDR2 SNEGSKA (reference sequence).

This chain uses TRBV3-1 with TRBJ1-2; TRBD1 agrees at 7 bases. V shed 3 bases, J shed 3 bases, and the junction held 7 bases outside the gene matches. The CDR3 runs 15 residues. CDR1 is LGHDT and CDR2 is YNNKEL in the germline V gene (reference sequence). The CDR3 is CASSHGQARDYGYTF. As DNA, the CDR3 is TGTGCCAGCAGCCACGGACAGGCTCGGGACTATGGCTACACCTTC.

In its sample, this clonotype was seen many times. This chain uses TRBV6-2 or TRBV6-3 with TRBJ1-5; D perhaps matches TRBD1 (5 bases). The V gene's germline CDR1 is MNHEY and CDR2 SVGEGT. The CDR3 extends over 14 amino acids. V shed 5 bases and J shed 5 bases, with 13 bases lying between them. CDR3 sequence (DNA): TGTGCCAGCAGTAGGGGCGGGGAGCATCAGCCCCAGCATTTT. This encodes CASSRGGEHQPQHF.

This chain links TRBV20-1 with TRBJ1-4; 9 bases align to TRBD1. CDR1 and CDR2 (germline): DFQATT, SNEGSKA (reference sequence). The CDR3 spans 14 residues. Germline trimming cut 6 bases from V and 8 bases from J; bases unmatched to any gene: 10. The CDR3 bases are TGCAGTGCGGGGGACAGGGTGCGGGGAGAAAAACTGTTTTTT. Amino acids: CSAGDRVRGEKLFF.

The J gene is TRBJ2-5, the V gene TRBV5-1, with a possible D match to TRBD2 (6 bases). The CDR3 totals 15 residues. Germline V lookup: CDR1 SGHRS, CDR2 YFSETQ. Trimming shortened V by 4 bases and J by 1 base, and 14 bases separated the two germline ends. In DNA, the CDR3 is TGCGCCAGCAGCGCGGGGCATAGTTCCCAAGAGACCCAGTACTTC. Residues: CASSAGHSSQETQYF.

This clonotype has just a few counts. V is TRBV20-1 and J is TRBJ2-1; 7 nucleotides match TRBD2. Germline lookup yields CDR1 DFQATT and CDR2 SNEGSKA (reference sequence). The V gene end was trimmed by 5 bases and the J gene end by 3 bases; junction bases not matched to a gene: 4. This CDR3 contains 13 residues. The CDR3: CSALGLLYNEQFF. In DNA, the CDR3 is TGCAGTGCTTTGGGACTACTCTACAATGAGCAGTTCTTC.

This clonotype was counted between two and nine times. The chain employs TRBV5-6 and TRBJ2-3; no reliable D call. Germline V CDR1 and CDR2: SGHDT, YYEEEE. V shed 4 bases and J shed 0 bases, with 6 bases lying between them. The CDR3 is made up of 13 amino acids. CDR3 region: CASSRVSTDTQYF. Here the CDR3 DNA reads TGTGCCAGCAGCAGAGTTAGCACAGATACGCAGTATTTT.

This clonotype was recorded a few times. The CDR3 protein is CASIEGSSSYNEQFF. The CDR3 nucleotides are TGTGCCAGCATCGAGGGGTCGAGCTCCTACAATGAGCAGTTCTTC. This rearrangement joins TRBV12-3 or TRBV12-4 to TRBJ2-1, with D perhaps assigned TRBD1 or TRBD2 (5 bases each). The V gene lost 7 bases and the J gene lost 0 bases, with 13 bases spanning the gap. CDR3 length: 15 amino acids.

This clonotype was recorded a few times. This rearrangement joins TRBV28 to TRBJ2-3; tentative D call: TRBD2 (5 bases). Trimming removed 6 bases from V and 0 bases from J, with 16 bases in between. CDR3 length equals 16 residues. Germline V gene data show CDR1 as MDHEN and CDR2 as SYDVKM. The CDR3 is CASRGRLFPSTDTQYF. The CDR3 bases are TGTGCCAGCAGGGGAAGACTATTCCCTAGCACAGATACGCAGTATTTT.

The rearrangement joins TRBV5-1 to TRBJ1-1; TRBD1 matches at 10 bases. V was pared by 3 bases and J by 6 bases, with 5 bases of the junction left unmatched. Germline CDR1 SGHRS, CDR2 YFSETQ. The CDR3 covers 14 residues. For the CDR3, the DNA is TGCGCCAGCAGCTCTCCGGGACAGGGGTCTGAAGCTTTCTTT. As protein: CASSSPGQGSEAFF.

Many counts were recorded for this clonotype. The chain has TRBV12-3 or TRBV12-4 and TRBJ1-2, with 7 bases identical to TRBD1. This CDR3 is 15 amino acids long. V gave up 1 base and J gave up 4 bases; unmatched junction bases: 6. The CDR3: CASSLEGARSYGYTF. For the CDR3, the DNA is TGTGCCAGCAGTTTAGAGGGGGCACGTAGCTATGGCTACACCTTC.

This clonotype was seen at least ten times. This chain uses TRBV6-6 with TRBJ1-1; tentatively, D is TRBD1 (6 bases). The CDR3 totals 11 residues. CDR1 is MNHNY and CDR2 is SVGAGI in the germline V gene (reference sequence). V was shortened by 6 bases and J by 11 bases, with 13 bases between the two germline ends. CDR3 bases: TGTGCCAGCAGCCTACAGGGAAGCGCTTTCTTT. Protein product: CASSLQGSAFF.

This clonotype turned up a few times. The chain carries TRBV7-9 and TRBJ2-1; D is uncertain. V lost 5 bases and J lost 5, with 13 bases in between. Germline CDR1 reads SEHNR; CDR2 reads FQNEAQ (reference sequence). The CDR3 totals 14 residues. The CDR3 here is CASSKRTDNNEQFF. The CDR3 nucleotides are TGTGCCAGCAGCAAACGTACAGATAACAATGAGCAGTTCTTC.